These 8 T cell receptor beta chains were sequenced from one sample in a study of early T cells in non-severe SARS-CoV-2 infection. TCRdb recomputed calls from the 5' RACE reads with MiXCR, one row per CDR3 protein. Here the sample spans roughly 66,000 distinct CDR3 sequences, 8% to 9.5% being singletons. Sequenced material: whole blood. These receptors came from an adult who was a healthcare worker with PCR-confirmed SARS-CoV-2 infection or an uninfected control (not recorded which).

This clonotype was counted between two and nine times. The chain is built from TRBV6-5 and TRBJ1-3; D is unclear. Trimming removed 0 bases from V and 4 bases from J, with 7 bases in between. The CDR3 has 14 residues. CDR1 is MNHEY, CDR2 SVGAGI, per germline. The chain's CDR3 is CASSYSMVGNTIYF. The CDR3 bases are TGTGCCAGCAGTTACTCGATGGTCGGAAACACCATATATTTT.

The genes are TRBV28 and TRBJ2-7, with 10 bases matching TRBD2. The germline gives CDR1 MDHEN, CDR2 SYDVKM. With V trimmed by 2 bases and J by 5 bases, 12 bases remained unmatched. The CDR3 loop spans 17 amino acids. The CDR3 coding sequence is TGTGCCAGCAGTTTACCCCTCCCTAGCGGGAGAGTCAACGAGCAGTACTTC. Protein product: CASSLPLPSGRVNEQYF. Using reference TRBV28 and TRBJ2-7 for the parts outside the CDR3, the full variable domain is DVKVTQSSRYLVKRTGEKVFLECVQDMDHENMFWYRQDPGLGLRLIYFSYDVKMKEKGDIPEGYSVSREKKERFSLILESASTNQTSMYLCASSLPLPSGRVNEQYFGPGTRLTVT.

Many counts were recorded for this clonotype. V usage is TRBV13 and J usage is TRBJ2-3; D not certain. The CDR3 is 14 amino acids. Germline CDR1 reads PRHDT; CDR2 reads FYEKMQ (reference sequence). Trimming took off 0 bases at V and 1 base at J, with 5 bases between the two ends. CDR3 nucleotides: TGTGCCAGCAGCTTAGGTAGCCGCACAGATACGCAGTATTTT. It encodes CASSLGSRTDTQYF.

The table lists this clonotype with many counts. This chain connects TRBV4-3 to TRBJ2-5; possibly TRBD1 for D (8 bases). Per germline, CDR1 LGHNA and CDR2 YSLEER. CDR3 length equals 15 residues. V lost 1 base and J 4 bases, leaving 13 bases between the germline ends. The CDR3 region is CASSQGQGRGETQYF. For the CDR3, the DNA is TGCGCCAGCAGCCAAGGACAGGGGAGGGGAGAGACCCAGTACTTC.

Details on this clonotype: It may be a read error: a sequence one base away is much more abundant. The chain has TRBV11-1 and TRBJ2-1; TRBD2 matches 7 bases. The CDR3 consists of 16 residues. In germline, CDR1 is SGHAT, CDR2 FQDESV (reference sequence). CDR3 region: CVSTPRRLADYNEQFF. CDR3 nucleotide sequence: TGTGTCAGCACCCCGCGGCGTCTAGCGGACTACAATGAGCAGTTCTTC.

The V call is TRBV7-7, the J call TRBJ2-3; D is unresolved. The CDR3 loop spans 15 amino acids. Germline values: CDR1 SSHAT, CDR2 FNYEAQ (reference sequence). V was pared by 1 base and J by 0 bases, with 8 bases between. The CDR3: CASSLGAVSTDTQYF. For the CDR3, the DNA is TGTGCCAGCAGCTTAGGGGCAGTGAGCACAGATACGCAGTATTTT.

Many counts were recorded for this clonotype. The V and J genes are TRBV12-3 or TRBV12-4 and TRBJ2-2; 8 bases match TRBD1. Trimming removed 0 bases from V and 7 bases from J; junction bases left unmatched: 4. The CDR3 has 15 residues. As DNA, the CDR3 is TGTGCCAGCAGTTTAGCGGACAGGGCTGACGGGGAGCTGTTTTTT. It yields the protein CASSLADRADGELFF.

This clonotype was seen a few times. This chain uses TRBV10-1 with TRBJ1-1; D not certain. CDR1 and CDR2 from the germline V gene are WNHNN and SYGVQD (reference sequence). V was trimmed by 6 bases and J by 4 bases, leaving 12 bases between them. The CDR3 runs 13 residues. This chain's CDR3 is CASRENVGTEAFF. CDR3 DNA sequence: TGCGCCAGCAGAGAAAACGTTGGCACTGAAGCTTTCTTT.